What follows are 32 T cell receptor beta chains derived from one specimen sequenced in a study of identical twins. TCRdb analysed the 5' RACE reads with MiXCR anew, one entry per CDR3 protein. The sample holds about 450,000 distinct CDR3 sequences, less than 20% seen once. Sequencing used naive T cells sorted from blood. Receptor source: a man in his fifties or sixties in good health.

V gene TRBV7-9 combines with J gene TRBJ1-1; possible D gene TRBD1, 5 bases. This CDR3 is built from 15 residues. V was pared by 1 base and J by 4 bases, with 13 bases between. CDR1 and CDR2 from the germline V gene are SEHNR and FQNEAQ (reference sequence). The DNA for the CDR3 is TGTGCCAGCAGCTTAGGGGGCAGCAGGGTCACTGAAGCTTTCTTT. It specifies CASSLGGSRVTEAFF.

This clonotype was counted only a few times. This sequence joins TRBV12-3 or TRBV12-4 and TRBJ2-3, with 11 nucleotides matching TRBD2. The CDR3 is made up of 16 amino acids. J lost 2 bases, V lost 2 bases, and 3 bases had no gene match. In nucleotides, the CDR3 is TGTGCCAGCAGTTTACTAGCGGGGGGAACCACAGATACGCAGTATTTT. Residues: CASSLLAGGTTDTQYF.

This clonotype was seen a few times. The CDR3 sequence: CASRPTGIMRDTQYF. The CDR3 bases are TGTGCCAGCAGGCCAACGGGGATCATGAGAGATACGCAGTATTTT. This chain uses TRBV2 with TRBJ2-3, with a weak D call TRBD2 (5 bases). This CDR3 comprises 15 residues. The germline gives CDR1 SNHLY, CDR2 FYNNEI. V lost 6 bases and J lost 5, with 18 bases in between.

This clonotype was counted many times. The rearrangement joins TRBV20-1 to TRBJ2-3; possibly TRBD1 or TRBD2 for D (7 bases each). From germline, CDR1 is DFQATT and CDR2 SNEGSKA (reference sequence). V lost 6 bases, J lost 2 bases, and 27 bases lay in between. The CDR3 sequence is 18 residues long. For the CDR3, the DNA is TGCAGTGCCCCACCTTCCCCGGGAGGACAGGAAATCACAGATACGCAGTATTTT. Translation: CSAPPSPGGQEITDTQYF.

Many counts were recorded for this clonotype. The chain carries TRBV12-3 or TRBV12-4 and TRBJ2-5; 8 bases fit TRBD1. Germline trimming cut 6 bases from V and 5 bases from J; bases unmatched to any gene: 14. CDR3 length: 16 residues. The CDR3 DNA reads as TGTGCCAGCAGCTCACGCCGACAGGGGAAGGGGGAGACCCAGTACTTC. Translation gives CASSSRRQGKGETQYF.

In this sample, this clonotype turned up a few times. J is TRBJ2-4 and V is TRBV20-1; possible D gene TRBD2, 7 bases. This CDR3 has 17 residues. Trimming took off 5 bases at V and 3 bases at J, with 23 bases between the two ends. Germline CDR1 reads DFQATT; CDR2 reads SNEGSKA (reference sequence). The CDR3 nucleotides are TGCAGTGCTTTTAACCCCTCGAGGGAGGGGGGCAAAAACATTCAGTACTTC. Translation: CSAFNPSREGGKNIQYF.

The DNA of the CDR3 is TGCAGTGCGACCAGAGGGGGGTTCTCCTACGAGCAGTACTTC. It specifies CSATRGGFSYEQYF. The J gene is TRBJ2-7, the V gene TRBV20-1, with D perhaps TRBD1 or TRBD2 (6 bases each). Trimming left V 6 bases short and J 0 bases short, with 15 bases between. The CDR3 spans 14 residues. Germline V gene data show CDR1 as DFQATT and CDR2 as SNEGSKA (reference sequence).

This rearrangement joins TRBV5-5 to TRBJ1-3, with 7 bases matching TRBD1. CDR1 SGHKS and CDR2 YYEKEE come from the germline V gene (reference sequence). This CDR3 has 15 amino acids. V trimming: 4 bases; J trimming: 2 bases; junction bases outside the gene matches: 6. The CDR3 protein is CASSNRQGPGNTIYF. CDR3 in DNA: TGTGCCAGCAGCAACAGACAGGGCCCTGGAAACACCATATATTTT. Drawing the rest from reference TRBV5-5 and TRBJ1-3, the complete variable domain is DAGVTQSPTHLIKTRGQQVTLRCSPISGHKSVSWYQQVLGQGPQFIFQYYEKEERGRGNFPDRFSARQFPNYSSELNVNALLLGDSALYLCASSNRQGPGNTIYFGEGSWLTVV.

The chain links TRBV6-2 or TRBV6-3 to TRBJ2-1; D is ambiguous. Germline V gives CDR1 MNHEY, CDR2 SVGEGT. This CDR3 contains 12 residues. Deletions cut 7 bases from V and 4 bases from J, with 8 bases between. The CDR3, as DNA: TGTGCCAGCACGGACGGGTACAATGAGCAGTTCTTC. It specifies CASTDGYNEQFF.

This clonotype was picked up many times. The chain uses TRBV5-5 and TRBJ2-2; 7 positions agree with TRBD1. From germline, CDR1 is SGHKS and CDR2 YYEKEE (reference sequence). The ends lost 1 base at V and 6 bases at J; junction bases unmatched: 0. The CDR3 consists of 13 residues. CDR3 nucleotide sequence: TGTGCCAGCAGCTTGAGGGGGCCCGGGGAGCTGTTTTTT. It specifies CASSLRGPGELFF.

There are a few counts of this clonotype. V and J are TRBV6-1 and TRBJ2-1; 8 bases are a match to TRBD2. Germline CDR1 reads MNHNS; CDR2 reads SASEGT. This CDR3 has 17 amino acids. V lost 5 bases and J lost 0; bases outside the gene matches: 9. CDR3 coding DNA: TGTGCCAGCAGTCTCCGGATAGCGGGGCACTCCTACAATGAGCAGTTCTTC. Translated, it gives CASSLRIAGHSYNEQFF.

This clonotype turned up a few times. The chain joins TRBV7-2 to TRBJ2-5; no firm D call. Germline V gives CDR1 SGHTA, CDR2 FQGNSA. Trimming removed 0 bases from V and 6 bases from J, with 5 bases in between. This CDR3 spans 12 amino acids. Here the CDR3 reads CASSLARKTQYF. The CDR3 nucleotides are TGTGCCAGCAGCTTAGCCCGGAAGACCCAGTACTTC.

This clonotype was seen ten or more times. The rearrangement joins TRBV6-1 to TRBJ2-3; weak D call: TRBD2 (6 bases). This CDR3 has 13 residues. Germline lookup yields CDR1 MNHNS and CDR2 SASEGT. Deletions cut 8 bases from V and 3 bases from J, with 12 bases between. This CDR3 is CASLLAGTDTQYF. CDR3 coding DNA: TGTGCCAGCCTCCTCGCGGGAACAGATACGCAGTATTTT.

This chain connects TRBV5-1 to TRBJ2-3; TRBD1 or TRBD2 may be the D gene (5 bases each). The CDR3 is 14 amino acids. Germline V lookup: CDR1 SGHRS, CDR2 YFSETQ. V lost 4 bases to trimming and J lost 4 bases, with 13 bases between them. The CDR3 protein is CASSGDRVADTQYF. The CDR3 coding sequence is TGCGCCAGCAGCGGGGACCGGGTGGCAGATACGCAGTATTTT.

The V gene is TRBV6-1, the J gene TRBJ2-1, with 7 nucleotides matching TRBD2. Germline assignment: CDR1 MNHNS and CDR2 SASEGT. With V trimmed by 10 bases and J by 1 base, 10 bases remained unmatched. The CDR3 is 15 residues long. This chain's CDR3 is CATGDGRVSYNEQFF. CDR3 in DNA: TGTGCCACAGGCGATGGGAGGGTTTCCTACAATGAGCAGTTCTTC.

This clonotype occurred a few times. The chain employs TRBV11-2 and TRBJ2-2; D is unresolved. Trimming took off 2 bases at V and 4 bases at J, with 5 bases between the two ends. CDR3 size: 13 residues. Germline V CDR1 and CDR2: SGHAT, FQNNGV. The CDR3 loop reads CASSLHSTGELFF. CDR3 nucleotide sequence: TGTGCCAGCAGCTTACATAGCACCGGGGAGCTGTTTTTT.

The chain uses TRBV6-5 and TRBJ2-4; possibly TRBD2 for D (6 bases). The V end lost 0 bases, the J end lost 4 bases, and 10 bases lay between the germline ends. CDR3 size: 15 residues. Germline V gene sequence: CDR1 MNHEY, CDR2 SVGAGI. This chain's CDR3 is CASSYSLRGKNIQYF. CDR3 DNA: TGTGCCAGCAGTTACTCGTTGCGGGGTAAAAACATTCAGTACTTC.

This clonotype was observed a handful of times. This chain connects TRBV5-1 to TRBJ2-7, with D perhaps matching TRBD2 (5 bases). The germline gives CDR1 SGHRS, CDR2 YFSETQ. The CDR3 extends over 14 amino acids. Between the trimmed V and J ends, which lost 0 bases and 3 bases, there was a span of 10 bases. This CDR3 is CASSLAMGDYEQYF. The CDR3 DNA reads as TGCGCCAGCAGCTTGGCCATGGGAGACTACGAGCAGTACTTC. Filled out from reference TRBV5-1 and TRBJ2-7, the complete variable domain reads KAGVTQTPRYLIKTRGQQVTLSCSPISGHRSVSWYQQTPGQGLQFLFEYFSETQRNKGNFPGRFSGRQFSNSRSEMNVSTLELGDSALYLCASSLAMGDYEQYFGPGTRLTVT.

The rearrangement links TRBV4-1 to TRBJ1-2; D gene uncertain. This CDR3 is built from 14 residues. Trimming took 2 bases from V and 7 from J, leaving 14 bases between them. CDR1 and CDR2 from the germline V gene are MGHRA and YSYEKL. CDR3: CASSQRVGRSGYTF. CDR3 bases: TGCGCCAGCAGCCAACGGGTAGGTCGCTCTGGCTACACCTTC.

This clonotype occurred a few times. J is TRBJ2-3 and V is TRBV4-2, with D perhaps TRBD1 (6 bases). The CDR3 length is 15 residues. Germline values: CDR1 LGHNA, CDR2 YNFKEQ. Deletions cut 1 base from V and 7 bases from J, with 15 bases between. DNA of the CDR3: TGTGCCAGCAGCCAAGGGCTAGGGGGTCAAAATACGCAGTATTTT. Translation gives CASSQGLGGQNTQYF.

V is TRBV6-2 or TRBV6-3 and J is TRBJ2-2; 8 bases map to TRBD2. With V trimmed by 7 bases and J by 1 base, 8 bases remained unmatched. The CDR3 length is 16 residues. Germline assignment: CDR1 MNHEY and CDR2 SVGEGT. CDR3 coding DNA: TGTGCCAGCAACGGTATCCTAGCGGGGAACACCGGGGAGCTGTTTTTT. Translated: CASNGILAGNTGELFF.

This clonotype was counted a few times. V usage is TRBV29-1 and J usage is TRBJ2-7; 7 bases map to TRBD1. V was clipped by 4 bases and J by 0 bases; unmatched bases: 6. Per germline, CDR1 SQVTM and CDR2 ANQGSEA. CDR3 length equals 14 residues. The CDR3 loop is CSVVGQARSYEQYF. The CDR3 bases are TGCAGCGTTGTCGGACAGGCCCGCTCCTACGAGCAGTACTTC.

The chain combines TRBV6-1 with TRBJ2-4; 9 bases fit TRBD1. The CDR3 is 13 amino acids. Germline CDR1 and CDR2: MNHNS and SASEGT. V lost 6 bases and J lost 7; bases outside the gene matches: 4. CDR3 nucleotide sequence: TGTGCCAGCAGCACCGACAGGGGGAACATTCAGTACTTC. It encodes CASSTDRGNIQYF.

This clonotype came up a few times. The V call is TRBV15, the J call TRBJ2-7, with D hard to call. From germline, CDR1 is LNHNV and CDR2 YYDKDF (reference sequence). This CDR3 is 13 amino acids long. V was cut by 0 bases and J by 5 bases, with 8 bases left in between. CDR3 region: CATSRDLVDEQYF. The CDR3 DNA follows: TGTGCCACCAGCAGAGATCTTGTCGACGAGCAGTACTTC.

This clonotype occurred many times. The chain has TRBV10-3 and TRBJ2-7; 13 bases are shared with TRBD2. Looked up from germline, CDR1 is ENHRY and CDR2 is SYGVKD. The V gene end was trimmed by 2 bases and the J gene end by 5 bases; junction bases not matched to a gene: 3. The CDR3 consists of 15 residues. The CDR3 protein is CAISEPGTSGDEQYF. CDR3 in DNA: TGTGCCATCAGTGAGCCGGGGACTAGCGGGGACGAGCAGTACTTC.

There are a few counts of this clonotype. This rearrangement joins TRBV4-1 to TRBJ2-3; weak D call: TRBD2 (6 bases). V was clipped by 3 bases and J by 6 bases, with 16 bases between them. Germline assignment: CDR1 MGHRA and CDR2 YSYEKL. The CDR3 sequence is 15 residues long. The CDR3 DNA reads TGCGCCAGCAGCCAGCAAACCGGGGGTCCTGATACGCAGTATTTT. It is translated as CASSQQTGGPDTQYF.

This clonotype was counted at least ten times. The V gene is TRBV11-1, the J gene TRBJ2-3, with 14 bases lining up with TRBD2. CDR3 length: 20 residues. V shed 0 bases and J 3 bases; nucleotides not matched to a gene: 11. Looked up from germline, CDR1 is SGHAT and CDR2 is FQDESV (reference sequence). CDR3 coding DNA: TGTGCCAGCAGCTTAGCCATACCGGGACTAGCGGGAGACGGGACAGATACGCAGTATTTT. Its translation is CASSLAIPGLAGDGTDTQYF.

J is TRBJ1-4 and V is TRBV12-5, with D possibly being TRBD1 (5 bases). The V and J ends lost 6 bases and 1 base respectively, with 15 bases between them. CDR1 and CDR2 from the germline V gene are LGHNT and FRNRAP. This CDR3 region has 16 residues. The CDR3 is CASGTNAGLTNEKLFF. DNA for the CDR3: TGTGCTAGTGGCACGAATGCAGGGCTAACTAATGAAAAACTGTTTTTT. The full variable domain, its missing parts supplied by reference TRBV12-5 and TRBJ1-4, is DARVTQTPRHKVTEMGQEVTMRCQPILGHNTVFWYRQTMMQGLELLAYFRNRAPLDDSGMPKDRFSAEMPDATLATLKIQPSEPRDSAVYFCASGTNAGLTNEKLFFGSGTQLSVL.

The rearrangement uses TRBV20-1 and TRBJ1-3, with 8 bases that match TRBD1. Germline CDR1 is DFQATT and CDR2 is SNEGSKA (reference sequence). Trimming at V came to 0 bases and at J to 4 bases, leaving 17 bases not matched to a gene. The CDR3 runs to 19 residues. The CDR3 sequence: CSARDIQQGVSNRGNTIYF. DNA of the CDR3: TGCAGTGCTAGAGATATCCAACAGGGGGTCTCCAACCGCGGAAACACCATATATTTT.

The genes are TRBV10-3 and TRBJ1-2; D is undetermined. Germline CDR1 is ENHRY and CDR2 is SYGVKD. The V end lost 0 bases, the J end lost 5 bases, and 13 bases lay between the germline ends. The CDR3 has 15 residues. The DNA for the CDR3 is TGTGCCATCAGTGAGTCCCCCCAGGCCCCGTATGGCTACACCTTC. It yields the protein CAISESPQAPYGYTF.

This clonotype came up a few times. This rearrangement joins TRBV6-5 to TRBJ2-7; D might be TRBD2 (6 bases). The length of the CDR3 is 14 residues. Trimming left V 3 bases short and J 4 bases short, with 13 bases between. Germline CDR1 MNHEY, CDR2 SVGAGI. This chain's CDR3 is CASSYLGLAYEQYF. CDR3 bases: TGTGCCAGCAGTTATTTGGGACTGGCGTACGAGCAGTACTTC.

The chain recombines TRBV12-3 or TRBV12-4 with TRBJ2-1, with 15 bases fitting TRBD2. With 5 bases clipped from V and 13 bases from J, the junction kept 6 bases outside the gene matches. The CDR3 extends over 14 amino acids. CDR3 residues: CASSLGTSGRLQFF. CDR3 in DNA: TGTGCCAGCAGTCTCGGGACTAGCGGGAGGCTACAGTTCTTC.